Each of the 4 T cell receptor beta chains below was sequenced from the same sample in a study of response to subunit inactivated influenza vaccine. TCRdb re-derived calls from the RT-PCR reads in MiXCR, one entry per CDR3 protein. The data contain around 520,000 distinct CDR3 sequences, roughly 12% of them seen just once; the ten biggest clones take up roughly 10%. The sample in question was PBMCs from blood, obtained on the day of vaccination. The source is a middle-aged man who received an inactivated influenza vaccine.

This clonotype was seen many times. This chain uses TRBV29-1 with TRBJ2-5, with 8 bases aligning to TRBD2. CDR1 and CDR2 from the germline V gene are SQVTM and ANQGSEA. The ends lost 6 bases at V and 5 bases at J; junction bases unmatched: 17. The CDR3 totals 16 residues. The CDR3 nucleotides read TGCAGCGTCAGTCCCCAGACGGGGGGGACTGGGGAGACCCAGTACTTC. It specifies CSVSPQTGGTGETQYF. Full variable domain (missing parts from reference TRBV29-1 and TRBJ2-5): SAVISQKPSRDICQRGTSLTIQCQVDSQVTMMFWYRQQPGQSLTLIATANQGSEATYESGFVIDKFPISRPNLTFSTLTVSNMSPEDSSIYLCSVSPQTGGTGETQYFGPGTRLLVL.

The table lists this clonotype with a few counts. The chain joins TRBV7-3 to TRBJ2-3; D is perhaps TRBD2 (6 bases). The CDR3 is 15 amino acids. Trimming removed 2 bases from V and 1 base from J, with 10 bases in between. Germline CDR1 SGHTA, CDR2 FQGTGA. CDR3 sequence (DNA): TGTGCCAGCAGCTTAGCGGGGATCCGCACAGATACGCAGTATTTT. Protein sequence: CASSLAGIRTDTQYF.

The V call is TRBV28, the J call TRBJ2-7; D remains ambiguous. Trimming left V 7 bases short and J 0 bases short, with 16 bases between. This CDR3 is built from 15 residues. CDR1 MDHEN and CDR2 SYDVKM come from the germline V gene. CDR3 sequence (DNA): TGTGCCAGCACCTCCGGGTGGGTTGGCTCCTACGAGCAGTACTTC. It encodes CASTSGWVGSYEQYF.

This clonotype has just one count. One junction end disagrees with the germline gene, perhaps due to a read error. This chain uses TRBV30 with TRBJ2-2; 9 positions agree with TRBD1. CDR1 is GTSNPN, CDR2 SVGIG, per germline (reference sequence). CDR3 length: 15 residues. DNA for the CDR3: TGTGCCTGGAGACAGGGGGCATCGAACACTGGGGAGCTGTTTTTT. The encoded protein is CAWRQGASNTGELFF.